This TCR beta chain appears in the sequencing data of a study of cytomegalovirus exposure and HLA in healthy donors. Broader study findings: The dataset shows that most TCR sequences were rare, while some public TCRs occurred in many donors. There were reportedly fewer N-insertions in an Asian-associated ancestry cluster than the approximately 670-donor mean, in a later analysis. Sequencing likely produced, as an artifact, a cluster of highly shared sequence variants. The investigators catalogued 150 to 200 TCR beta chains as cytomegalovirus-associated.

CDR1 and CDR2 from the germline V gene are LNHDA and SQIVND (reference sequence). Losses at the gene ends were 2 bases for V and 10 bases for J; bases not matched to a gene: 9. The CDR3 loop spans 14 amino acids. PCR employed 60 Vbeta and 13 Jbeta primers. Generated by immunoSEQ multiplex PCR, the TCRdb table keeps only in-frame clones and is missing some. The table records approximately 110,000 clones, around 78% of them present only once. This clone showed up just a few times. Its antigen is unknown. The receptor was derived from a man in his forties or fifties in good health and CMV-seronegative. Sequenced sample: PBMCs. This rearrangement joins TRBV19 to TRBJ1-1; 8 nucleotides agree with TRBD1. The CDR3 DNA follows: TGTGCCAGTAGTATACGACAGGGGACCCTTGGAGCTTTCTTT. Amino acids: CASSIRQGTLGAFF. The full variable domain, completed using reference TRBV19 and TRBJ1-1, is DGGITQSPKYLFRKEGQNVTLSCEQNLNHDAMYWYRQDPGQGLRLIYYSQIVNDFQKGDIAEGYSVSREKKESFPLTVTSAQKNPTAFYLCASSIRQGTLGAFFGQGTRLTVV.